This TCR beta chain was sequenced for a study of cytomegalovirus exposure and HLA in healthy donors. Study-level results: In a later analysis, productive TCRs from donors in an Asian-associated ancestry cluster reportedly carried fewer N-insertions than the cohort mean. Some V segments (TRBV6-2 and TRBV6-3 among them) were excluded as indistinguishable.

Germline V gives CDR1 SGHRS, CDR2 YFSETQ. This CDR3 has 19 residues. With 1 base clipped from V and 5 bases from J, the junction kept 17 bases outside the gene matches. The study ran its PCR with 60 Vbeta and 13 Jbeta primers. Profiled with immunoSEQ multiplex PCR; TCRdb holds only in-frame clones, not every one. The sample consists of approximately 37,000 clones, around 70% of them appearing once. Regarding this clone: What it binds is not known.

The sequence was obtained from a man aged 30-40 years in good health and CMV-seronegative. This chain uses TRBV5-1 with TRBJ2-3; 9 positions match TRBD2. The sample taken for sequencing was PBMCs. CDR3 nucleotide sequence: TGCGCCAGCAGCTTGCAAAGGAAGGCCCTTAGCGGGAGTTTAGATACGCAGTATTTT. Translating gives CASSLQRKALSGSLDTQYF.